These 29 T cell receptor beta chains were sequenced from one sample in a study of blood T cells in healthy people across ages (dated by TCRdb to the mid-2010s). Preparation of the library involved 5' RACE. TCRdb names Illumina HiSeq 2500 as the instrument used. The second PCR ran for about 7 to 11 cycles and used a J-beta primer mix along with a sample-barcoded 5' primer. TCRdb cleaned the public reads at Q25 with fastp, built clones with MiXCR and kept in-frame beta chains. Each CDR3 protein gets just one entry, which takes the most common genes and DNA from the rows behind it. Across this sample there are 1.5 million to 2 million distinct CDR3 sequences, with 30% to 35% seen only once. The ten top clones hold about 11% of the sample. The sequenced material came from blood. These receptors came from a woman aged 25 to 39 in good health.

The rearrangement uses TRBV6-1 and TRBJ1-1; D not certain. The CDR3 sequence is 13 residues long. Germline CDR1 and CDR2: MNHNS and SASEGT. V gave up 1 base and J gave up 10 bases, with 13 bases separating them. The CDR3 region has the DNA TGTGCCAGCAGTGAAGTGGTTGGGGAAAGAGCTTTCTTT. This translates into CASSEVVGERAFF.

The rearrangement uses TRBV28 and TRBJ2-7; D unresolved. CDR1 and CDR2 from the germline V gene are MDHEN and SYDVKM. This CDR3 is 13 amino acids long. V was clipped by 10 bases and J by 0 bases, with 13 bases between them. This CDR3 reads CATEDGSSYEQYF. The CDR3, as DNA: TGTGCCACCGAGGACGGCAGCTCCTACGAGCAGTACTTC.

The chain couples TRBV30 to TRBJ1-2, with TRBD1 matching over 9 bases. The germline CDR1 and CDR2 sequences are GTSNPN and SVGIG (reference sequence). The J segment lost 4 bases and the V segment lost 4 bases, leaving 7 bases of the junction unmatched. The CDR3 is 14 residues long. In nucleotides, the CDR3 is TGTGCCTGGACCTCCGGGACAGGGACCTATGGCTACACCTTC. Translated, it gives CAWTSGTGTYGYTF.

The chain joins TRBV29-1 to TRBJ2-1; the D is unclear. CDR3 size: 14 residues. The germline V gene has CDR1 SQVTM and CDR2 ANQGSEA. V lost 7 bases and J lost 0, with 13 bases in between. In nucleotides, the CDR3 is TGCAGCGCGCTGGGATCTAGCTCCTACAATGAGCAGTTCTTC. Protein product: CSALGSSSYNEQFF.

The J gene is TRBJ1-1, the V gene TRBV29-1; unclear D gene. The CDR3 spans 13 residues. V lost 5 bases, J lost 1 base, and 11 bases lay in between. In germline, CDR1 is SQVTM, CDR2 ANQGSEA. The CDR3 reads CSVNPRQNTEAFF. The CDR3 DNA sequence: TGCAGCGTTAACCCTCGACAGAACACTGAAGCTTTCTTT.

V is TRBV20-1 and J is TRBJ2-1; 9 bases agree with TRBD1. Germline V gene sequence: CDR1 DFQATT, CDR2 SNEGSKA (reference sequence). This CDR3 has 14 residues. Unmatched junction bases numbered 6, after V lost 3 bases and J lost 6 bases. CDR3 region: CSARGDRAPNEQFF. The CDR3 region has the DNA TGCAGTGCTAGGGGGGACAGGGCCCCCAATGAGCAGTTCTTC.

This clonotype has a count of ten or more. The V gene is TRBV29-1, the J gene TRBJ2-1, with TRBD2 matching 9 bases. The germline V gene has CDR1 SQVTM and CDR2 ANQGSEA. The CDR3 contains 13 residues. V lost 7 bases and J lost 6; bases outside the gene matches: 7. CDR3 DNA sequence: TGCAGCGATGGGACTAGCAGAATCAATGAGCAGTTCTTC. Amino acid sequence: CSDGTSRINEQFF.

This clonotype was seen repeatedly, ten times or more. The chain has TRBV7-3 and TRBJ2-1, with 13 positions matching TRBD2. CDR3 length equals 14 residues. Unmatched junction bases numbered 2, after V lost 5 bases and J lost 7 bases. Germline V gene lookup returns CDR1 SGHTA and CDR2 FQGTGA. The CDR3 sequence is CASSATSGRNEQFF. CDR3 nucleotide sequence: TGTGCCAGCAGCGCGACTAGCGGGAGGAATGAGCAGTTCTTC.

This clonotype was seen more than once but under ten times. The V call is TRBV4-2, the J call TRBJ2-3; TRBD2 matches 8 bases. This CDR3 is 16 amino acids long. The germline gives CDR1 LGHNA, CDR2 YNFKEQ. Trimming at V came to 0 bases and at J to 4 bases, leaving 6 bases not matched to a gene. The CDR3 bases are TGTGCCAGCAGCCAAGATAGGGGTAGCGGGGCAGATACGCAGTATTTT. Translating it yields CASSQDRGSGADTQYF.

The CDR3: CASSFGPRDRKEWVYYGYTF. As DNA, the CDR3 is TGCGCCAGCAGCTTTGGTCCTCGGGACAGGAAGGAGTGGGTTTACTATGGCTACACCTTC. The chain is built from TRBV5-1 and TRBJ1-2; 8 bases map to TRBD1. Germline values: CDR1 SGHRS, CDR2 YFSETQ. The CDR3 contains 20 residues. Trimming took 2 bases from V and 3 from J; bases not matched to a gene: 21.

As for this clonotype: A junction boundary mismatches the germline segment, possibly from a read error. This chain uses TRBV28 with TRBJ2-5; 10 nucleotides agree with TRBD2. The end of the DNA fits TRBJ2-7 better, so the J call may be wrong. This CDR3 contains 15 residues. CDR1 is MDHEN, CDR2 SYDVKM, per germline. The CDR3 spells CACSFDSGRNYEQYF. DNA for the CDR3: TGTGCCTGCAGTTTTGATAGCGGGAGGAACTACGAGCAGTACTTC.

This clonotype was seen only a few times. The J gene is TRBJ2-2, the V gene TRBV9; 10 bases are a match to TRBD1. Germline V gene data show CDR1 as SGDLS and CDR2 as YYNGEE. Trimming at V came to 4 bases and at J to 7 bases, leaving 10 bases not matched to a gene. CDR3 length equals 16 residues. CDR3 DNA sequence: TGTGCCAGCAGCACCGGGACAGGGGCAGTGAGCGGGGAGCTGTTTTTT. It codes for CASSTGTGAVSGELFF.

V is TRBV20-1 and J is TRBJ2-1; weak D call: TRBD1 (6 bases). Germline V gene lookup returns CDR1 DFQATT and CDR2 SNEGSKA (reference sequence). Trimming removed 5 bases at V and 8 bases at J, with 13 bases between. This CDR3 contains 12 residues. CDR3 DNA: TGCAGTGCTCTTGGACAGTTCTATGAGCAGTTCTTC. This codes for CSALGQFYEQFF.

The chain employs TRBV4-1 and TRBJ2-5, with D tentatively TRBD1 (5 bases). V lost 1 base, J lost 5 bases, and 20 bases lay in between. Germline V lookup: CDR1 MGHRA, CDR2 YSYEKL. CDR3 size: 17 residues. CDR3 bases: TGCGCCAGCAGCCAAGCGGACGGAAGGGGTTTGGGCGAGACCCAGTACTTC. Its translation is CASSQADGRGLGETQYF.

The rearrangement links TRBV12-3 or TRBV12-4 to TRBJ1-1; tentatively, D is TRBD1 (5 bases). The CDR3 has 13 residues. Trimming took off 7 bases at V and 4 bases at J, with 13 bases between the two ends. CDR3 protein: CASISWGGTEAFF. The CDR3 DNA sequence: TGTGCCAGCATCTCCTGGGGGGGCACTGAAGCTTTCTTT.

The chain recombines TRBV13 with TRBJ1-1; unclear D gene. The CDR3 contains 13 residues. V lost 6 bases and J lost 4, with 12 bases in between. Germline V lookup: CDR1 PRHDT, CDR2 FYEKMQ (reference sequence). The CDR3 protein is CASSSGLVTEAFF. The CDR3 region has the DNA TGTGCCAGCAGTTCAGGATTGGTCACTGAAGCTTTCTTT.

On this clonotype: An end of the junction differs from the germline gene, which may be a read error. The rearrangement joins TRBV3-1 to TRBJ1-2; 7 bases fit TRBD1. The CDR3 is made up of 13 amino acids. In germline, CDR1 is LGHDT, CDR2 YNNKEL (reference sequence). The DNA of the CDR3 is TGTGCCAGCAGCGAGGGACAGCAATATGGCAACACCTTC. Translated: CASSEGQQYGNTF.

The V gene is TRBV7-9, the J gene TRBJ2-1; 9 bases map to TRBD2. Germline-derived CDR1 and CDR2 are SEHNR and FQNEAQ (reference sequence). V lost 5 bases and J lost 8; bases outside the gene matches: 13. The CDR3 consists of 16 residues. In DNA, the CDR3 is TGTGCCAGCAGCCCACCTTTCGGGACTAGCCTTTATGAGCAGTTCTTC. It codes for CASSPPFGTSLYEQFF.

This clonotype was observed at least ten times. V and J are TRBV29-1 and TRBJ2-5; D is uncertain. V lost 2 bases to trimming and J lost 2 bases, with 24 bases between them. The germline gives CDR1 SQVTM, CDR2 ANQGSEA. The CDR3 totals 18 residues. The CDR3 sequence is CSVEHAVSFEVAQETQYF. The CDR3 nucleotides are TGCAGCGTTGAACATGCTGTTAGTTTTGAAGTAGCTCAAGAGACCCAGTACTTC. The full variable domain, in which reference TRBV29-1 and TRBJ2-5 provide the parts outside the CDR3, is SAVISQKPSRDICQRGTSLTIQCQVDSQVTMMFWYRQQPGQSLTLIATANQGSEATYESGFVIDKFPISRPNLTFSTLTVSNMSPEDSSIYLCSVEHAVSFEVAQETQYFGPGTRLLVL.

This clonotype was recorded a few times. This chain joins TRBV7-9 and TRBJ1-1; 8 positions agree with TRBD1. Germline CDR1 reads SEHNR; CDR2 reads FQNEAQ (reference sequence). V trimming: 5 bases; J trimming: 7 bases; junction bases outside the gene matches: 9. The CDR3 totals 14 residues. The CDR3 loop is CASSHLRGTGEAFF. CDR3 nucleotides: TGTGCCAGCAGCCACCTCCGTGGGACAGGTGAAGCTTTCTTT.

This clonotype has only a few counts. The rearrangement uses TRBV20-1 and TRBJ2-7, with 11 bases matching TRBD2. From germline, CDR1 is DFQATT and CDR2 SNEGSKA (reference sequence). The CDR3 extends over 15 amino acids. With 5 bases clipped from V and 7 bases from J, the junction kept 13 bases outside the gene matches. The CDR3 DNA reads TGCAGTGCTGGCCCCGGTGGTAGCGGGAGGGAAGAGCAGTACTTC. This encodes CSAGPGGSGREEQYF.

This clonotype was detected once. This chain joins TRBV15 and TRBJ1-1, with a possible D match to TRBD1 (5 bases). Germline V gives CDR1 LNHNV, CDR2 YYDKDF (reference sequence). The CDR3 covers 14 residues. Trimming took 9 bases from V and 1 from J, leaving 15 bases between them. The CDR3: CATRAGTTNTEAFF. The CDR3 nucleotides read TGTGCCACGAGGGCAGGGACGACGAACACTGAAGCTTTCTTT.

The rearrangement joins TRBV4-1 to TRBJ1-1; TRBD1 might be the D (5 bases). Germline CDR1 MGHRA, CDR2 YSYEKL. The germline V and J ends were trimmed by 2 bases and 5 bases, with 18 bases remaining between them. The CDR3 loop spans 16 amino acids. The CDR3 nucleotides read TGCGCCAGCAGCCAACTAAGATCGGGGGGTAGGACTGAAGCTTTCTTT. This encodes CASSQLRSGGRTEAFF.

V is TRBV20-1 and J is TRBJ2-2; 10 bases line up with TRBD2. The germline gives CDR1 DFQATT, CDR2 SNEGSKA (reference sequence). V was pared by 3 bases and J by 6 bases, with 4 bases of the junction left unmatched. The CDR3 has 14 residues. CDR3: CSASQLAGPGELFF. DNA for the CDR3: TGCAGTGCTAGTCAACTAGCGGGACCCGGGGAGCTGTTTTTT.

Only a few counts were recorded for this clonotype. V and J are TRBV7-9 and TRBJ2-7, with D unresolved. The length of the CDR3 is 15 residues. Germline V CDR1 and CDR2: SEHNR, FQNEAQ (reference sequence). V lost 2 bases to trimming and J lost 2 bases, with 13 bases between them. The CDR3 DNA reads TGTGCCAGCAGCTTATTCCTCCATGCACCCTACGAGCAGTACTTC. This translates into CASSLFLHAPYEQYF.

This clonotype was counted a few times. V and J are TRBV29-1 and TRBJ1-4; the D gene is possibly TRBD1 (6 bases). The ends were cut back, 4 bases at V and 8 bases at J, with 14 bases in the middle. This CDR3 is built from 13 residues. The V gene's germline CDR1 is SQVTM and CDR2 ANQGSEA. The CDR3 nucleotides are TGCAGCGTTGTTGGCAGGGGTGTAGAAAAACTGTTTTTT. Translation gives CSVVGRGVEKLFF. The full variable domain, rest sourced from reference TRBV29-1 and TRBJ1-4, is SAVISQKPSRDICQRGTSLTIQCQVDSQVTMMFWYRQQPGQSLTLIATANQGSEATYESGFVIDKFPISRPNLTFSTLTVSNMSPEDSSIYLCSVVGRGVEKLFFGSGTQLSVL.

Details on this clonotype: The junction departs from the called germline gene at one end, perhaps through a read error. The gene calls are TRBV30 and TRBJ1-1; D is unresolved. Germline CDR1 GTSNPN, CDR2 SVGIG (reference sequence). The CDR3 runs to 13 residues. CDR3 bases: TGTGCCTGGAGTGAGGTCAACCTTATCGAAGTTTTCTTT. This gives the protein CAWSEVNLIEVFF.

This clonotype occurred many times. This rearrangement joins TRBV29-1 to TRBJ1-2; 8 bases line up with TRBD1. Per the germline V gene, CDR1 is SQVTM and CDR2 is ANQGSEA. Unmatched junction bases numbered 8, after V lost 5 bases and J lost 3 bases. The CDR3 is 14 residues long. The CDR3 DNA is TGCAGCGTTCAGGGGGCTGGGGACGACTATGGCTACACCTTC. Translated: CSVQGAGDDYGYTF.

This clonotype has a count of ten or more. The chain is built from TRBV20-1 and TRBJ2-5, with no clear D. V dropped 1 base and J dropped 5 bases, with 8 bases sitting between them. Germline V gives CDR1 DFQATT, CDR2 SNEGSKA (reference sequence). The CDR3 has 12 amino acids. The CDR3 bases are TGCAGTGCTAGAGGGGTGGGGGAGACCCAGTACTTC. Its protein is CSARGVGETQYF.